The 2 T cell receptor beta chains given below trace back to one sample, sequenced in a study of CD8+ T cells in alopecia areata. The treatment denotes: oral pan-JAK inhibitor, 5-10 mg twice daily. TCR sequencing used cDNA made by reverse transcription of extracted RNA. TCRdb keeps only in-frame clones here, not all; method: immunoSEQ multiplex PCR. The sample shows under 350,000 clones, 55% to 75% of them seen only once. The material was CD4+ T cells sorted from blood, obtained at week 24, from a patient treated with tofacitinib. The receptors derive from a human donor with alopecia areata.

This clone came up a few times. The CDR3 DNA follows: TGCAGCGCCAGGGACACTGAAGCTTTCTTT. The encoded protein is CSARDTEAFF. V gene TRBV29-1 combines with J gene TRBJ1-1, with D possibly being TRBD1 (5 bases). The CDR3 has 10 residues. Germline V gene data show CDR1 as SQVTM and CDR2 as ANQGSEA. Trimming removed 7 bases from V and 3 bases from J, with 6 bases in between.

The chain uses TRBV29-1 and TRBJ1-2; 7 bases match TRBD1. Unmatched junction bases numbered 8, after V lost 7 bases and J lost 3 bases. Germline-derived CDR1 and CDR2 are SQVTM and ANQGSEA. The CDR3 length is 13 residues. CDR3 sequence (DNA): TGCAGCGGAGGACAGGAGGGTGACTATGGCTACACCTTC. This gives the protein CSGGQEGDYGYTF. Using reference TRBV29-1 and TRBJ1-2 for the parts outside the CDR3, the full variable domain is SAVISQKPSRDICQRGTSLTIQCQVDSQVTMMFWYRQQPGQSLTLIATANQGSEATYESGFVIDKFPISRPNLTFSTLTVSNMSPEDSSIYLCSGGQEGDYGYTFGSGTRLTVV.